Shown below are 6 T cell receptor beta chains from a single sample sequenced in a study of blood T cell repertoires in COVID-19. Only in-frame clones appear in the TCRdb table, and some are missing; sequencing was by immunoSEQ multiplex PCR. The data show about 210,000 clones, around four fifths seen once. The sample was peripheral blood. All receptors derive from a woman aged 35 to 49 with active or convalescent COVID-19.

With respect to this clone: Other DNA sequences in the same sample also yield this CDR3. V gene TRBV6-5 combines with J gene TRBJ1-2; a weak D match, TRBD1 (5 bases). CDR3 length: 14 amino acids. Trimming shortened V by 0 bases and J by 2 bases, and 7 bases separated the two germline ends. The germline CDR1 and CDR2 sequences are MNHEY and SVGAGI. CDR3 sequence: CASSYSGGNYGYTF. The CDR3 nucleotides read TGTGCCAGCAGTTACTCCGGGGGGAACTATGGCTACACCTTC.

This clone appeared a single time. V is TRBV6-2 or TRBV6-3 and J is TRBJ1-5; D might be TRBD1 (5 bases). The germline CDR1 and CDR2 sequences are MNHEY and SVGEGT. The CDR3 covers 14 residues. V lost 3 bases and J lost 1, with 7 bases in between. CDR3 sequence: CASSYRQSNQPQHF. CDR3 nucleotide sequence: TGTGCCAGCAGTTATCGACAGAGCAATCAGCCCCAGCATTTT.

The chain uses TRBV6-2 or TRBV6-3 and TRBJ2-3; D remains ambiguous. CDR1 is MNHEY and CDR2 is SVGEGT in the germline V gene. Trimming took off 0 bases at V and 2 bases at J, with 9 bases between the two ends. CDR3 length equals 15 residues. In DNA, the CDR3 is TGTGCCAGCAGTTACTCAGGCGGTTACACAGATACGCAGTATTTT. It codes for CASSYSGGYTDTQYF.

The chain joins TRBV30 to TRBJ1-1, with 7 bases lining up with TRBD1. V trimming: 1 base; J trimming: 5 bases; junction bases outside the gene matches: 10. From germline, CDR1 is GTSNPN and CDR2 SVGIG (reference sequence). The CDR3 has 15 amino acids. CDR3 DNA sequence: TGTGCCTGGAGTGGTGACAGGGCCCATGGGACTGAAGCTTTCTTT. This sequence encodes CAWSGDRAHGTEAFF.

The chain couples TRBV27 to TRBJ2-7, with 9 bases identical to TRBD1. CDR1 and CDR2 from the germline V gene are MNHEY and SMNVEV (reference sequence). The CDR3 spans 15 residues. V was pared by 6 bases and J by 1 base, with 7 bases of the junction left unmatched. The CDR3 DNA reads TGTGCCAGCAGCGAAGGACAGGGGATTTCCTACGAGCAGTACTTC. Translated: CASSEGQGISYEQYF.

This sequence joins TRBV30 and TRBJ1-4; D is undetermined. Trimming took off 1 base at V and 5 bases at J, with 14 bases between the two ends. The CDR3 covers 15 residues. CDR1 and CDR2 from the germline V gene are GTSNPN and SVGIG (reference sequence). CDR3 bases: TGTGCCTGGAGTGCGAACGCCGGGAGAAATGAAAAACTGTTTTTT. Its protein is CAWSANAGRNEKLFF.